Shown below are 21 T cell receptor beta chains from a single sample sequenced in a study of blood T cell repertoires in COVID-19. This table comes from immunoSEQ multiplex PCR, and its TCRdb copy is limited to in-frame clones, with some not included. Among fewer than 95,000 clones listed, about two thirds were seen once. Sequenced sample: peripheral blood. Receptor source: a woman at least 80 years old with acute or convalescent COVID-19.

V is TRBV5-1 and J is TRBJ2-4; weak D call: TRBD2 (6 bases). The CDR3 spans 14 residues. V gave up 0 bases and J gave up 5 bases, with 9 bases separating them. The germline V gene encodes CDR1 SGHRS and CDR2 YFSETQ. The CDR3 DNA is TGCGCCAGCAGCTTGGCACTAGCAGAAAACATTCAGTACTTC. This gives the protein CASSLALAENIQYF. Full variable domain (remainder filled in from reference TRBV5-1 and TRBJ2-4): KAGVTQTPRYLIKTRGQQVTLSCSPISGHRSVSWYQQTPGQGLQFLFEYFSETQRNKGNFPGRFSGRQFSNSRSEMNVSTLELGDSALYLCASSLALAENIQYFGAGTRLSVL.

The V and J genes are TRBV5-4 and TRBJ1-1, with 10 bases identical to TRBD1. The CDR3 sequence is 15 residues long. Germline assignment: CDR1 SGHNT and CDR2 YYREEE (reference sequence). The ends lost 2 bases at V and 6 bases at J; junction bases unmatched: 7. Written as DNA, the CDR3 is TGTGCCAGCAGCTTAGGGGGACAGGGGTTAGCTGAAGCTTTCTTT. Amino acids: CASSLGGQGLAEAFF. The complete variable domain, with remaining parts taken from reference TRBV5-4 and TRBJ1-1, reads ETGVTQSPTHLIKTRGQQVTLRCSSQSGHNTVSWYQQALGQGPQFIFQYYREEENGRGNFPPRFSGLQFPNYSSELNVNALELDDSALYLCASSLGGQGLAEAFFGQGTRLTVV.

The chain employs TRBV10-3 and TRBJ1-2; the match to TRBD1 covers 7 bases. Germline values: CDR1 ENHRY, CDR2 SYGVKD. The CDR3 is 13 amino acids. J gave up 6 bases and V 4 bases, and 5 bases lay outside the gene matches. CDR3 region: CAISGGTADGYTF. In nucleotides, the CDR3 is TGTGCCATCAGTGGCGGGACAGCTGATGGCTACACCTTC.

This sequence joins TRBV3-1 (or the pseudogene TRBV3-2) and TRBJ2-7, with D possibly TRBD1 on 6 matching bases. Trimming cost V 1 base and J 4 bases, with 14 bases left between them. Germline lookup yields CDR1 LGHDT and CDR2 YNNKEL (reference sequence). The CDR3 spans 15 residues. Here the CDR3 reads CASSQGWSGVYEQYF. CDR3 DNA sequence: TGTGCCAGCAGCCAAGGATGGTCAGGGGTTTACGAGCAGTACTTC.

CDR3 protein: CATSRDLRAYEQYF. Written as DNA, the CDR3 is TGTGCCACCAGCAGAGATCTCAGGGCCTACGAGCAGTACTTC. V and J are TRBV15 and TRBJ2-7; tentative D call: TRBD1 (5 bases). Looked up from germline, CDR1 is LNHNV and CDR2 is YYDKDF (reference sequence). This CDR3 spans 14 amino acids. With 0 bases removed from V and 2 bases from J, the gap between germline ends came to 8 bases.

The gene calls are TRBV5-5 and TRBJ2-3; D not resolved. The length of the CDR3 is 12 residues. Trimming removed 1 base from V and 6 bases from J, with 6 bases in between. Germline loops: CDR1 SGHKS, CDR2 YYEKEE (reference sequence). The CDR3 spells CASSLTGDTQYF. The CDR3 nucleotides read TGTGCCAGCAGCTTGACCGGGGATACGCAGTATTTT.

The chain carries TRBV5-8 and TRBJ2-2; D call uncertain. Germline CDR1 SGHTS, CDR2 YDEGEE. The CDR3 extends over 16 amino acids. V gave up 0 bases and J gave up 0 bases, with 9 bases separating them. This CDR3 reads CASSLVRDTNTGELFF. CDR3 DNA: TGTGCCAGCAGCTTGGTACGTGACACGAACACCGGGGAGCTGTTTTTT.

This rearrangement joins TRBV4-3 to TRBJ1-3, with D unresolved. Trimming pared 4 bases from V and 1 base from J, leaving 11 bases between. The germline V gene encodes CDR1 LGHNA and CDR2 YSLEER. The CDR3 extends over 15 amino acids. CDR3 sequence (DNA): TGCGCCAGCAGCCCGTCCGGGGTATCTGGAAACACCATATATTTT. It is translated as CASSPSGVSGNTIYF.

The chain is built from TRBV7-9 and TRBJ1-4; the D gene is possibly TRBD1 (5 bases). Trimming removed 7 bases at V and 5 bases at J, with 17 bases between. The CDR3 spans 15 residues. CDR1 and CDR2 (germline): SEHNR, FQNEAQ (reference sequence). In nucleotides, the CDR3 is TGTGCCAGCACCCCCCAGGGAGGGGAAAATGAAAAACTGTTTTTT. Its translation: CASTPQGGENEKLFF.

This clone has a handful of counts. The chain couples TRBV18 to TRBJ2-7; 7 bases align to TRBD1. The CDR3 covers 18 residues. With 6 bases clipped from V and 4 bases from J, the junction kept 21 bases outside the gene matches. Germline CDR1 is KGHSH and CDR2 is LQKENI. In DNA, the CDR3 is TGTGCCAGCTCCCCCACCCCAGACAGGGCGCCCCTTTTGTACGAGCAGTACTTC. Translating gives CASSPTPDRAPLLYEQYF.

The table lists this clone with a few counts. The chain carries TRBV21-1 and TRBJ1-1; whether TRBD1, the table's D call, matches the DNA was not checked. TRBV21-1 is recorded as a pseudogene. This CDR3 spans 20 amino acids. The CDR3 nucleotides are TGTGCCAGCAGCCCCGAGAGTAGTACAGGGAAGTTTGGAAGGGACACTGAAGCTTTCTTT. It yields the protein CASSPESSTGKFGRDTEAFF.

J is TRBJ1-1 and V is TRBV27; D possibly corresponds to TRBD1 (6 bases). CDR3 length: 16 amino acids. CDR1 and CDR2 (germline): MNHEY, SMNVEV (reference sequence). Trimming left V 2 bases short and J 4 bases short, with 17 bases between. The CDR3 region is CASSLLQGGQGTEAFF. CDR3 in DNA: TGTGCCAGCAGTTTACTACAAGGGGGACAAGGCACTGAAGCTTTCTTT.

The V gene is TRBV3-1 (or the pseudogene TRBV3-2), the J gene TRBJ1-1, with TRBD1 as a possible D gene (6 bases). V lost 2 bases to trimming and J lost 3 bases, with 16 bases between them. The germline CDR1 and CDR2 sequences are LGHDT and YNNKEL (reference sequence). The CDR3 consists of 16 residues. CDR3 bases: TGTGCCAGCAGCCAAAATATGGCGGCAGGGGACACTGAAGCTTTCTTT. As protein: CASSQNMAAGDTEAFF.

The rearrangement links TRBV18 to TRBJ1-4; D remains unclear. V was cut by 8 bases and J by 1 base, with 14 bases left in between. This CDR3 has 15 residues. The germline V gene encodes CDR1 KGHSH and CDR2 LQKENI. The DNA for the CDR3 is TGTGCCAGCCCCTTGAGCGAGCAAACTAATGAAAAACTGTTTTTT. Translated, it gives CASPLSEQTNEKLFF.

This clone came up a few times. V gene TRBV5-1 combines with J gene TRBJ1-2, with TRBD1 identical over 7 bases. The J segment lost 6 bases and the V segment lost 3 bases, leaving 8 bases of the junction unmatched. This CDR3 has 14 residues. The germline V gene encodes CDR1 SGHRS and CDR2 YFSETQ. The CDR3, as DNA: TGCGCCAGCAGCTGGGGGACAGCCCCCCATGGCTACACCTTC. Translation gives CASSWGTAPHGYTF.

This chain links TRBV5-4 with TRBJ2-7; TRBD1 might be the D (6 bases). The CDR3 is 16 residues long. Germline V gene sequence: CDR1 SGHNT, CDR2 YYREEE (reference sequence). The V end was cut by 4 bases, the J end by 0 bases, with 17 bases between. This chain's CDR3 is CASSPQQGASSYEQYF. CDR3 sequence (DNA): TGTGCCAGCAGCCCCCAACAGGGTGCGAGCTCCTACGAGCAGTACTTC.

This clone was recorded only once. The V call is TRBV5-1, the J call TRBJ1-2; TRBD1 aligns across 7 bases. Germline V gene lookup returns CDR1 SGHRS and CDR2 YFSETQ. V trimming: 0 bases; J trimming: 10 bases; junction bases outside the gene matches: 6. The CDR3 is made up of 13 amino acids. CDR3 amino acids: CASSLGDSSDYTF. The CDR3 nucleotides are TGCGCCAGCAGCTTGGGGGACAGTTCTGACTACACCTTC.

The chain is built from TRBV4-3 and TRBJ2-1; maybe TRBD2 (5 bases). The CDR3 length is 13 residues. Trimming left V 0 bases short and J 10 bases short, with 10 bases between. CDR1 is LGHNA, CDR2 YSLEER, per germline. CDR3 DNA sequence: TGCGCCAGCAGCCAAGACGCCTCGGGGGAGCAGTTCTTC. The encoded protein is CASSQDASGEQFF.

This clone was counted between two and nine times. V usage is TRBV6-2 or TRBV6-3 and J usage is TRBJ2-1; TRBD1 aligns across 8 bases. This CDR3 region has 14 residues. Germline trimming cut 0 bases from V and 7 bases from J; bases unmatched to any gene: 2. Germline CDR1 reads MNHEY; CDR2 reads SVGEGT. In DNA form, the CDR3 reads TGTGCCAGCAGTTACTCGACAGGGGTGAATGAGCAGTTCTTC. Amino acids: CASSYSTGVNEQFF.

This sequence joins TRBV28 and TRBJ2-2; 7 bases fit TRBD1. Losses at the gene ends were 5 bases for V and 7 bases for J; bases not matched to a gene: 10. The CDR3 covers 15 residues. CDR1 MDHEN and CDR2 SYDVKM come from the germline V gene. The CDR3 sequence is CASSATDRQFGELFF. The CDR3, as DNA: TGTGCCAGCAGTGCAACGGACAGGCAGTTCGGGGAGCTGTTTTTT.

The rearrangement links TRBV20-1 to TRBJ1-1; D call uncertain. The CDR3 contains 10 residues. The V end was cut by 6 bases, the J end by 3 bases, with 5 bases between. CDR1 and CDR2 from the germline V gene are DFQATT and SNEGSKA (reference sequence). The CDR3 reads CSAMYTEAFF. As DNA, the CDR3 is TGCAGTGCCATGTACACTGAAGCTTTCTTT.